Listed below are T cell receptor beta chains from one sample, sequenced in a study of Tregs in tolerant kidney transplant recipients. Clones were sequenced by immunoSEQ multiplex PCR, and TCRdb holds only the in-frame ones, with some missing. Here the sample spans about 100,000 clones, roughly 93% being singletons. The starting material was CD4+ T cells from blood, obtained before the transplant. The receptor source for this set is a human donor who received a combined kidney and bone marrow transplant. Each CDR3 is given with its conserved first and last residue. The D gene is left open where the match is weak. The size field is filled for only some rows; it gives once, few, many or a size class.

CDR3 length	V gene	D gene	clone size	J gene	CDR3 protein	CDR3 DNA
16	TRBV27	TRBD1	NA	TRBJ1-1	CASTRTGRRMNTEAFF	TGTGCCAGCACCCGGACAGGGCGGCGGATGAACACTGAAGCTTTCTTT
15	TRBV6-5	TRBD1	once	TRBJ2-5	CASRRDRGFQETQYF	TGTGCCAGCAGACGGGACAGGGGTTTCCAAGAGACCCAGTACTTC
14	TRBV6-5	NA	NA	TRBJ2-3	CASSWGRDLDTQYF	TGTGCCAGCAGTTGGGGTAGGGACTTGGATACGCAGTATTTT
18	TRBV7-6	NA	NA	TRBJ1-2	CASSLKPPVLGENYGYTF	TGTGCCAGCAGCTTAAAGCCCCCGGTCTTGGGAGAGAACTATGGCTACACCTTC
16	TRBV5-1	TRBD1	NA	TRBJ2-7	CASSLRTGGVIYEQYF	TGCGCCAGCAGCTTACGGACAGGGGGCGTTATCTACGAGCAGTACTTC
14	TRBV28	NA	NA	TRBJ1-4	CASSFAGANEKLFF	TGTGCCAGCAGTTTTGCGGGGGCAAATGAAAAACTGTTTTTT
15	TRBV19	TRBD2	NA	TRBJ2-7	CASSRRGGNSYEQYF	TGTGCCAGTAGTAGGCGGGGGGGTAACTCCTACGAGCAGTACTTC
18	TRBV14	TRBD1	NA	TRBJ2-1	CASSQVHYFQGDYNEQFF	TGTGCCAGCAGCCAAGTCCATTATTTCCAGGGGGACTACAATGAGCAGTTCTTC
14	TRBV18	TRBD1	NA	TRBJ1-2	CASSPQDRVGGYTF	TGTGCCAGCTCACCTCAGGACAGGGTCGGTGGCTACACCTTC
15	TRBV5-5	TRBD1	NA	TRBJ1-1	CASSLVGTGDTEAFF	TGTGCCAGCAGCTTGGTCGGGACAGGGGATACTGAAGCTTTCTTT
13	TRBV7-9	NA	NA	TRBJ2-5	CASSLERPWAQYF	TGTGCCAGCAGCTTGGAGAGACCGTGGGCCCAGTACTTC
15	TRBV11-2	TRBD2	NA	TRBJ2-3	CASSFGAGVTDTQYF	TGTGCCAGCAGCTTTGGGGCGGGGGTCACAGATACGCAGTATTTT
13	TRBV18	NA	NA	TRBJ2-7	CASSKGETYEQYF	TGTGCCAGCTCAAAGGGGGAAACCTACGAGCAGTACTTC
17	TRBV7-8	TRBD2	NA	TRBJ2-7	CASSITLLAGALSEQYF	TGTGCCAGCAGCATCACCCTACTAGCGGGGGCCTTAAGCGAGCAGTACTTC
16	TRBV6-5	NA	NA	TRBJ1-6	CASSYSPGGVNSPLHF	TGTGCCAGCAGTTATTCCCCGGGGGGGGTTAATTCACCCCTCCACTTT
13	TRBV5-1	NA	NA	TRBJ2-3	CASGGAGTDTQYF	TGCGCCAGCGGGGGGGCCGGCACAGATACGCAGTATTTT
15	TRBV28	NA	NA	TRBJ2-5	CASSLRDQSRETQYF	TGTGCCAGCAGCCTGAGGGATCAAAGCCGGGAGACCCAGTACTTC
15	TRBV10-3	TRBD2	NA	TRBJ2-1	CAISARLAGYNEQFF	TGTGCCATCAGTGCTCGACTAGCGGGATACAATGAGCAGTTCTTC
15	TRBV7-7	TRBD2	NA	TRBJ2-5	CASSLARLAGETQYF	TGTGCCAGCAGCTTAGCGCGACTAGCTGGGGAGACCCAGTACTTC
15	TRBV7-2	TRBD2	NA	TRBJ2-5	CASRISSGGVETQYF	TGTGCCAGCCGTATCTCTAGCGGGGGGGTGGAGACCCAGTACTTC
16	TRBV9	NA	NA	TRBJ1-3	CASSVGQVLSGNTIYF	TGTGCCAGCAGCGTAGGACAGGTGCTCTCTGGAAACACCATATATTTT
18	TRBV4-3	TRBD2	NA	TRBJ2-1	CASSQDSGGALSSNEQFF	TGCGCCAGCAGCCAAGATAGCGGGGGGGCCCTGAGCAGCAATGAGCAGTTCTTC
15	TRBV7-9	NA	NA	TRBJ1-6	CASSFDQGLYSPLHF	TGTGCCAGCAGCTTTGACCAGGGGCTGTATTCACCCCTCCACTTT
13	TRBV29-1	NA	NA	TRBJ1-3	CSVETTSGNTIYF	TGCAGCGTTGAAACTACCTCTGGAAACACCATATATTTT
16	TRBV5-1	TRBD2	NA	TRBJ2-7	CASSLYPGLATYEQYF	TGCGCCAGCAGCCTCTACCCGGGACTAGCGACCTACGAGCAGTACTTC
15	TRBV7-9	NA	NA	TRBJ1-2	CASSLGSRGEYGYTF	TGTGCCAGCAGCTTAGGCTCGCGGGGGGAATATGGCTACACCTTC
16	TRBV10-3	TRBD2	NA	TRBJ2-3	CAISEGLAGSTDTQYF	TGTGCCATCAGCGAAGGACTAGCGGGAAGCACAGATACGCAGTATTTT
12	TRBV30	NA	NA	TRBJ1-2	CAWIRDYYGYTF	TGTGCCTGGATCCGGGATTACTATGGCTACACCTTC
15	TRBV7-3	TRBD2	once	TRBJ2-1	CASSLSGGTYNEQFF	TGTGCCAGCAGCTTAAGCGGGGGGACCTACAATGAGCAGTTCTTC
14	TRBV2	TRBD1	NA	TRBJ1-5	CASTRDRANQPQHF	TGTGCCAGCACCAGGGACAGGGCAAATCAGCCCCAGCATTTT
15	TRBV4-3	NA	NA	TRBJ1-2	CASSPDHREDYGYTF	TGCGCCAGCAGCCCAGACCACAGGGAAGACTATGGCTACACCTTC
17	TRBV19	NA	NA	TRBJ2-1	CASSKLGTLAARPEQFF	TGTGCCAGTAGTAAGCTCGGGACACTCGCCGCTAGGCCTGAGCAGTTCTTC
15	TRBV4-2	NA	NA	TRBJ2-7	CASSQVQGISYEQYF	TGTGCCAGCAGCCAAGTCCAGGGCATATCCTACGAGCAGTACTTC
14	TRBV2	NA	few	TRBJ1-5	CASSEARALQPQHF	TGTGCCAGCAGTGAGGCCAGGGCGCTCCAGCCCCAGCATTTT
17	TRBV4-2	TRBD2	NA	TRBJ2-2	CASSQVKAGGFTGELFF	TGTGCCAGCAGCCAAGTAAAGGCGGGGGGGTTCACCGGGGAGCTGTTTTTT
15	TRBV11-1	NA	NA	TRBJ2-1	CASSLLGLSYNEQFF	TGTGCCAGCAGCTTACTGGGCCTCTCCTACAATGAGCAGTTCTTC
15	TRBV7-9	NA	NA	TRBJ2-5	CASSEQQSEFETQYF	TGTGCCAGCAGCGAGCAACAATCGGAGTTCGAGACCCAGTACTTC
14	TRBV29-1	NA	NA	TRBJ2-1	CSVDMRVGCNEQFF	TGCAGCGTTGATATGAGGGTGGGGTGCAATGAGCAGTTCTTC
15	TRBV29-1	TRBD1	NA	TRBJ2-1	CSVDGQGRSYNEQFF	TGCAGCGTGGATGGACAGGGTCGTTCCTACAATGAGCAGTTCTTC
14	TRBV27	NA	NA	TRBJ2-3	CASSFAGRVATQYF	TGTGCCAGCAGTTTTGCGGGAAGGGTGGCTACGCAGTATTTT
13	TRBV7-2	NA	NA	TRBJ1-2	CASSPKGDYGYTF	TGTGCCAGCAGCCCCAAGGGGGACTATGGCTACACCTTC
15	TRBV15	TRBD2	once	TRBJ2-7	CATSRGGNHDYEQYF	TGTGCCACCTCCCGCGGGGGGAACCATGACTACGAGCAGTACTTC
16	TRBV23-1	TRBD1	NA	TRBJ1-2	CASSQSPGQGEDGYTF	TGCGCCAGCAGTCAATCCCCGGGACAGGGGGAGGATGGCTACACCTTC
16	TRBV6-6	TRBD2	NA	TRBJ2-3	CASSHLLAGGPDTQYF	TGTGCCAGCAGCCACCTCCTAGCGGGAGGCCCAGATACGCAGTATTTT
15	TRBV11-3	NA	NA	TRBJ2-2	CASSSGFRDTGELFF	TGTGCCAGCAGCTCGGGATTTCGCGACACCGGGGAGCTGTTTTTT
11	TRBV30	NA	NA	TRBJ2-7	CAWSEQYEQYF	TGTGCCTGGAGTGAACAGTACGAGCAGTACTTC
15	TRBV5-4	TRBD2	few	TRBJ2-7	CASRAGTSGSYEQYF	TGTGCCAGCAGGGCCGGGACTAGCGGATCCTACGAGCAGTACTTC
15	TRBV7-8	TRBD1	NA	TRBJ2-3	CASGQGARTTDTQYF	TGTGCCAGCGGACAGGGGGCGAGGACCACAGATACGCAGTATTTT
15	TRBV7-2	NA	NA	TRBJ1-1	CASSYQQGLGTEAFF	TGTGCCAGCAGCTATCAACAGGGATTGGGCACTGAAGCTTTCTTT
14	TRBV28	TRBD1	NA	TRBJ2-1	CASSLYPTGDEQFF	TGTGCCAGCAGCTTATACCCGACAGGGGATGAGCAGTTCTTC
13	TRBV28	NA	NA	TRBJ2-7	CASTYSLGHEQYF	TGTGCCAGCACTTATTCCCTGGGGCACGAGCAGTACTTC
13	TRBV4-3	NA	NA	TRBJ2-2	CASSQAATGELFF	TGCGCCAGCAGCCAAGCTGCGACCGGGGAGCTGTTTTTT
16	TRBV19	TRBD1	once	TRBJ2-1	CASSTPGQGAYNEQFF	TGTGCCAGTAGTACACCGGGACAGGGGGCCTACAATGAGCAGTTCTTC
13	TRBV15	NA	NA	TRBJ2-1	CATSRDGWSEQFF	TGTGCCACCAGCAGAGATGGATGGAGTGAGCAGTTCTTC